This T cell receptor beta chain stems from a study of chemoradiotherapy in HPV16-positive cancers. Study information: Functional T-cell assays on a couple of HPV16-positive patients' cells defined candidate HPV-specific clones and common TCR motifs.

Of note for this clone: Its specificity is unknown.

TCRdb's table, derived via immunoSEQ multiplex PCR, lists solely in-frame clones and lacks some. The sample contains around 13,000 clones, about three quarters of which appear only once. Study-level results: Only two HPV16-positive patients supplied the functional HPV-specificity definition.

CDR1 SGHTA and CDR2 FQGNSA come from the germline V gene. The V and J ends lost 0 bases and 0 bases, in that order; junction bases with no gene match: 8. This CDR3 has 18 residues. The sequence was obtained from a human donor with HPV-associated anogenital cancer. Sample collection was performed from a patient who underwent chemoradiotherapy. This chain connects TRBV7-2 to TRBJ2-1; TRBD2 agrees at 7 bases. This CDR3 reads CASSLAQTSRFSYNEQFF. The CDR3 DNA sequence: TGTGCCAGCAGCTTAGCGCAGACTAGCAGGTTCTCCTACAATGAGCAGTTCTTC.